These T cell receptor beta chains were read from a single sample in a study of vaccination and CD4 T cells after COVID-19. For these receptors, no antigen is known. Each CDR3 protein gets one entry after TCRdb re-called the PCR reads with MiXCR. The table has about 18,000 distinct CDR3 sequences, roughly 48% seen once. Sequences were derived from CD4+ T cells from blood, cultured in vitro, sampled before SARS-CoV-2 vaccination. These receptors were obtained from a human donor who had recovered from COVID-19. Both conserved end residues are part of each CDR3. The order of the fields is D gene, clone size, V gene, J gene, CDR3 DNA, CDR3 protein. A D gene is named only where the DNA matches it firmly. Rows give clone size only sometimes, using once, few, many, or a class for an expanded clone.

>TRBD2|-|TRBV24-1|TRBJ2-5
TGTGCCACCAGTGACCCCGCCGGGACTAGCGGGAGGATTGGAGAGACCCAGTACTTC
CATSDPAGTSGRIGETQYF
>-|-|TRBV30|TRBJ1-5
TGTGCCTGGAGTGTATTCGGCGGGGCTCAGCCCCAGCATTTT
CAWSVFGGAQPQHF
>TRBD1|-|TRBV29-1|TRBJ1-2
TGCAGCGTTGAATCGGGCTGGCAGGGGGGTTACGGCTACACCTTC
CSVESGWQGGYGYTF
>TRBD2|few|TRBV28|TRBJ2-2
TGTGCCAGCATCACTAGCGGGCTAACGAACACCGGGGAGCTGTTTTTT
CASITSGLTNTGELFF
>-|-|TRBV6-1|TRBJ1-3
TGTGCCAGCAGTCCACAGAGCTCTGGAAACACCATATATTTT
CASSPQSSGNTIYF
>-|-|TRBV7-9|TRBJ1-5
TGTGCCAGCAGCTTAGTTTCGGGGACCCGGGCAATCTACCAGCCCCAGCATTTT
CASSLVSGTRAIYQPQHF
>-|-|TRBV6-5|TRBJ2-7
TGTGCCAGCAGTTACTCGAGTCCGGGGATCTACGAGCAGTACTTC
CASSYSSPGIYEQYF
>-|-|TRBV7-2|TRBJ1-5
TGTGCCAGCAACACCGGGACCTGGAGCAATCAGCCCCAGCATTTT
CASNTGTWSNQPQHF
>-|-|TRBV20-1|TRBJ2-3
TGCAGTGCTAGTTTAGGATCCACAGATACGCAGTATTTT
CSASLGSTDTQYF
>-|-|TRBV20-1|TRBJ2-7
TGCAGTGCTAGCCCCAGCTACGAGCAGTACTTC
CSASPSYEQYF
>TRBD2|-|TRBV20-1|TRBJ2-3
TGCAGTGCTAGAGCCTTCGGCGGGACTACTCCTGGAGATACGCAGTATTTT
CSARAFGGTTPGDTQYF
>-|-|TRBV6-5|TRBJ1-2
TGTGCCAGCAGTTACTCGACTCTGCGGCAGGGTTATGGCTACACCTTC
CASSYSTLRQGYGYTF
>TRBD2|-|TRBV7-2|TRBJ2-3
TGTGCCAGCAGCTACACTAGCGGGAGAACAGATACGCAGTATTTT
CASSYTSGRTDTQYF
>-|-|TRBV5-1|TRBJ2-5
TGCGCCAGCAGCTTGGGGGGTAGCAACATGGAGACCCAGTACTTC
CASSLGGSNMETQYF
>-|-|TRBV7-2|TRBJ2-5
TGTGCCAGCAGTACGACTAGGCTGGAGACCCAGTACTTC
CASSTTRLETQYF
>-|-|TRBV19|TRBJ2-5
TGTGCCAGTAGTATGTCGAACAAAGAGACCCAGTACTTC
CASSMSNKETQYF
>TRBD2|-|TRBV6-2/TRBV6-3|TRBJ2-1
TGTGCCAGCAGCCCCGAGGGACTAGCGGTAAACAATGAGCAGTTCTTC
CASSPEGLAVNNEQFF
>-|once|TRBV27|TRBJ1-1
TGTGCCAGCAGTCCCTGGGGGGTCAGGAGACGCCGAACTGAAGCTTTCTTT
CASSPWGVRRRRTEAFF
>TRBD2|-|TRBV27|TRBJ2-5
TGTGCCAGCAGCCGTGATCTAGCGGGCCAAGAGACCCAGTACTTC
CASSRDLAGQETQYF
>TRBD1|-|TRBV20-1|TRBJ2-7
TGCAGTGCTAACCGACAGGGAACCTACGAGCAGTACTTC
CSANRQGTYEQYF
>-|-|TRBV5-4|TRBJ1-2
TGTACCAGCAGCCTGGGCGGTGAAGACACCTTC
CTSSLGGEDTF
>-|-|TRBV7-9|TRBJ1-1
TGTGCCAGCAGCCCAATCTGGACAGCGAACACTGAAGCTTTCTTT
CASSPIWTANTEAFF
>-|few|TRBV20-1|TRBJ1-1
TGCAGTGGCCGGGAGGGGAACACTGAAGCTTTCTTT
CSGREGNTEAFF